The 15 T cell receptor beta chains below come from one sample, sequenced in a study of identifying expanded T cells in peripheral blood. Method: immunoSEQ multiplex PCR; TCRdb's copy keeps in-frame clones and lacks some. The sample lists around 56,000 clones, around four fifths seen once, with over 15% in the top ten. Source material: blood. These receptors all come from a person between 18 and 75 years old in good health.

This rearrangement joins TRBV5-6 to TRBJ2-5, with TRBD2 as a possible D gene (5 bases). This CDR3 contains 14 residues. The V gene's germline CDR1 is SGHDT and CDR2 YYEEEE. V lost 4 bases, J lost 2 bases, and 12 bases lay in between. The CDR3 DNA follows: TGTGCCAGCAGCGAATCAGCGGCACAAGAGACCCAGTACTTC. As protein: CASSESAAQETQYF.

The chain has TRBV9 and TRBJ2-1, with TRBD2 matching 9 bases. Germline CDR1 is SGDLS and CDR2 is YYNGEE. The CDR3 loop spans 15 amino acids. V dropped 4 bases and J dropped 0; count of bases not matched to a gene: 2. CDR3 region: CASSSSGDSYNEQFF. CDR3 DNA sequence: TGTGCCAGCAGCTCTAGCGGGGACTCCTACAATGAGCAGTTCTTC. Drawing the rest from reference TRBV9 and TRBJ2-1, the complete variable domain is DSGVTQTPKHLITATGQRVTLRCSPRSGDLSVYWYQQSLDQGLQFLIQYYNGEERAKGNILERFSAQQFPDLHSELNLSSLELGDSALYFCASSSSGDSYNEQFFGPGTRLTVL.

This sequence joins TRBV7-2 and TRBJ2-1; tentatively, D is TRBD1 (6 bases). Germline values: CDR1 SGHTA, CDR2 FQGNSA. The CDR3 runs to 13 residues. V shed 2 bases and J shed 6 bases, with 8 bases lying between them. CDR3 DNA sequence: TGTGCCAGCAGCTTAAAAGGGGGCAATGAGCAGTTCTTC. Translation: CASSLKGGNEQFF.

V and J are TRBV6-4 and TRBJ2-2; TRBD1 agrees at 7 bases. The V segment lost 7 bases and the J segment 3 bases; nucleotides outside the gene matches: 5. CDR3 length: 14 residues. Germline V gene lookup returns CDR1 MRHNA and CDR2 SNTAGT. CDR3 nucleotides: TGTGCCAGCACTAGGGGGCTTTACACCGGGGAGCTGTTTTTT. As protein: CASTRGLYTGELFF.

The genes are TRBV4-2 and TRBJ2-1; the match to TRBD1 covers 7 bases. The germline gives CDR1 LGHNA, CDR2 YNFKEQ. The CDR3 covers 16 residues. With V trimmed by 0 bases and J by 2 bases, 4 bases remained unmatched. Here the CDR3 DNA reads TGTGCCAGCAGCCAAGAACATGGGACAGCCTACAATGAGCAGTTCTTC. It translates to CASSQEHGTAYNEQFF.

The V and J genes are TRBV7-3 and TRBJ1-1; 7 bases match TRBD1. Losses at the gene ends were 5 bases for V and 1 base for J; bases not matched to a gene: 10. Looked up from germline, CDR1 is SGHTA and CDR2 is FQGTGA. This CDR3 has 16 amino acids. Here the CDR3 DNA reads TGTGCCAGCAGCCCCGGGACAGAATCGTCGAACACTGAAGCTTTCTTT. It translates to CASSPGTESSNTEAFF.

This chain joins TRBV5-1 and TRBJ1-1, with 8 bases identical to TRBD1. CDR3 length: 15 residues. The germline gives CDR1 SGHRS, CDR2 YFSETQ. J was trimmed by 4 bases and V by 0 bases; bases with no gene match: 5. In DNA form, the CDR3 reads TGCGCCAGCAGCTTGGATGCGACAGGGGTCACTGAAGCTTTCTTT. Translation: CASSLDATGVTEAFF.

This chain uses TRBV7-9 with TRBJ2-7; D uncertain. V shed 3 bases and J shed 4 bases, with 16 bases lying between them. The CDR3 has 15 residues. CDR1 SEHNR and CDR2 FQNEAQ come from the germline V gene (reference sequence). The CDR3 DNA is TGTGCCAGCAGCTTCAAATCCTCCGTAATTTACGAGCAGTACTTC. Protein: CASSFKSSVIYEQYF.

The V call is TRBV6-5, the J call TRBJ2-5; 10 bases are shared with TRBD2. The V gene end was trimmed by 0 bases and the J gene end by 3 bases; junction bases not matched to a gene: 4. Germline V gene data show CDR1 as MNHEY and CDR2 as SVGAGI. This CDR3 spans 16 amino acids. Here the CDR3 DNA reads TGTGCCAGCAGTTACTCGCTTCTAGCGGGGGAAGAGACCCAGTACTTC. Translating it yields CASSYSLLAGEETQYF.

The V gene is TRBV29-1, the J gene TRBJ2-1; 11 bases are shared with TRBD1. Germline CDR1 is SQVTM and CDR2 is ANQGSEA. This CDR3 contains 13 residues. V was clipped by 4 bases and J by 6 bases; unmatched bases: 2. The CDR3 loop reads CSVGGTGGNEQFF. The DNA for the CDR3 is TGCAGCGTTGGAGGGACAGGGGGCAATGAGCAGTTCTTC.

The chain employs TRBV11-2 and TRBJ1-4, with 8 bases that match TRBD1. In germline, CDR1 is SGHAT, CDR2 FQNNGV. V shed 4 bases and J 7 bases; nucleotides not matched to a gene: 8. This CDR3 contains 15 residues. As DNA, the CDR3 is TGTGCCAGCAGCTCAGGACAGGGCGAGTCTGAAAAACTGTTTTTT. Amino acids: CASSSGQGESEKLFF.

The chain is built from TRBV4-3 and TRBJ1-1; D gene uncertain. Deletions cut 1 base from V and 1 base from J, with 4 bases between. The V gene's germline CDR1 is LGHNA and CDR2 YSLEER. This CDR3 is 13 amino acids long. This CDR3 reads CASSQAANTEAFF. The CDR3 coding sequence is TGCGCCAGCAGCCAAGCTGCGAACACTGAAGCTTTCTTT.

CDR3 amino acids: CASSVEGQGFYGYTF. For the CDR3, the DNA is TGTGCCAGCAGCGTAGAGGGACAGGGATTCTATGGCTACACCTTC. V gene TRBV9 combines with J gene TRBJ1-2; 9 bases fit TRBD1. Per germline, CDR1 SGDLS and CDR2 YYNGEE. V trimming: 0 bases; J trimming: 4 bases; junction bases outside the gene matches: 4. This CDR3 has 15 residues. The entire variable domain, with the rest obtained from reference TRBV9 and TRBJ1-2, is as follows: DSGVTQTPKHLITATGQRVTLRCSPRSGDLSVYWYQQSLDQGLQFLIQYYNGEERAKGNILERFSAQQFPDLHSELNLSSLELGDSALYFCASSVEGQGFYGYTFGSGTRLTVV.

The CDR3 bases are TGCGCCAGCAGCCGAAATACCAGAGACAGGGACACTGAAGCTTTCTTT. This encodes CASSRNTRDRDTEAFF. The chain links TRBV5-1 to TRBJ1-1, with 7 bases aligning to TRBD1. The germline V gene has CDR1 SGHRS and CDR2 YFSETQ. CDR3 length equals 16 residues. With 4 bases clipped from V and 3 bases from J, the junction kept 12 bases outside the gene matches.

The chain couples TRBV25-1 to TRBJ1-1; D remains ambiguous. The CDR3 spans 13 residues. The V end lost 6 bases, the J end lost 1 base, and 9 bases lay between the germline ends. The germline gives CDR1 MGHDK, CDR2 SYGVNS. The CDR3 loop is CASRDYRNTEAFF. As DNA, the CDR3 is TGTGCCAGCAGGGATTACAGGAACACTGAAGCTTTCTTT. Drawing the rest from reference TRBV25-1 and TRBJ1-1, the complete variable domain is EADIYQTPRYLVIGTGKKITLECSQTMGHDKMYWYQQDPGMELHLIHYSYGVNSTEKGDLSSESTVSRIRTEHFPLTLESARPSHTSQYLCASRDYRNTEAFFGQGTRLTVV.